These 14 T cell receptor beta chains share one sample of origin, sequenced in a study of blood T cells in healthy people across ages. Primers used in a second PCR of about 7 to 12 cycles were a sample-barcoded 5' primer and a J-beta primer mix. TCRdb itself ran the 5' RACE reads through MiXCR, one entry per CDR3 protein. The sample records approximately 820,000 distinct CDR3 sequences, 44% being singletons. Material: blood. These receptors were taken from a man aged 55 to 70 in good health.

The V call is TRBV5-1, the J call TRBJ2-1, with TRBD2 matching 11 bases. This CDR3 is 18 amino acids long. The germline gives CDR1 SGHRS, CDR2 YFSETQ. Unmatched junction bases numbered 8, after V lost 0 bases and J lost 3 bases. CDR3 in amino acids: CASSLGLAGGRGYNEQFF. As DNA, the CDR3 is TGCGCCAGCAGCTTGGGGCTAGCGGGGGGCCGGGGCTACAATGAGCAGTTCTTC.

This clonotype was counted only a few times. The chain links TRBV4-1 to TRBJ2-7; maybe TRBD1 (6 bases). The CDR3 spans 14 residues. Per germline, CDR1 MGHRA and CDR2 YSYEKL. The V gene lost 3 bases and the J gene lost 2 bases, with 11 bases spanning the gap. The CDR3 bases are TGCGCCAGCAGCCAGACAGGAATAACCTACGAGCAGTACTTC. As protein: CASSQTGITYEQYF.

V gene TRBV12-3 or TRBV12-4 combines with J gene TRBJ1-5; 12 bases map to TRBD1. The CDR3 covers 15 residues. With V trimmed by 6 bases and J by 7 bases, 7 bases remained unmatched. The CDR3: CASSSPGTGGQPQHF. The CDR3 DNA is TGTGCCAGCAGCTCACCGGGGACAGGGGGCCAGCCCCAGCATTTT.

The V gene is TRBV6-1, the J gene TRBJ2-3, with a tentative D call TRBD2 (6 bases). CDR1 and CDR2 (germline): MNHNS, SASEGT. V lost 7 bases, J lost 2 bases, and 19 bases lay in between. The CDR3 is 16 amino acids. CDR3 sequence: CASILRLGGITDTQYF. The DNA for the CDR3 is TGTGCCAGCATTCTACGACTAGGCGGAATCACAGATACGCAGTATTTT.

In its sample, this clonotype was seen a few times. The J gene is TRBJ2-5, the V gene TRBV28; D is unclear. This CDR3 region has 14 residues. Germline values: CDR1 MDHEN, CDR2 SYDVKM. V lost 3 bases to trimming and J lost 5 bases, with 13 bases between them. CDR3 residues: CASSFLGLGETQYF. Written as DNA, the CDR3 is TGTGCCAGCAGTTTTTTGGGGTTAGGCGAGACCCAGTACTTC.

This clonotype was seen only a few times. The chain links TRBV6-2 or TRBV6-3 to TRBJ1-1; no definite D call. This CDR3 is built from 13 residues. Trimming took off 2 bases at V and 0 bases at J, with 4 bases between the two ends. Germline V gives CDR1 MNHEY, CDR2 SVGEGT. CDR3 nucleotide sequence: TGTGCCAGCAGTTACCGAATGAACACTGAAGCTTTCTTT. Translating gives CASSYRMNTEAFF.

CDR3 region: CASNPSGYEQYF. For the CDR3, the DNA is TGTGCCAGCAACCCTAGCGGCTACGAGCAGTACTTC. V is TRBV27 and J is TRBJ2-7; TRBD2 agrees at 7 bases. CDR1 and CDR2 (germline): MNHEY, SMNVEV (reference sequence). Trimming at V came to 7 bases and at J to 3 bases, leaving 3 bases not matched to a gene. The length of the CDR3 is 12 residues.

This chain joins TRBV20-1 and TRBJ2-7; D is possibly TRBD1 (5 bases). Germline V gene lookup returns CDR1 DFQATT and CDR2 SNEGSKA (reference sequence). Trimming removed 1 base at V and 2 bases at J, with 12 bases between. This CDR3 is built from 14 residues. Here the CDR3 DNA reads TGCAGTGCTAGAGTTGCCAGGGCCCCCTACGAGCAGTACTTC. This codes for CSARVARAPYEQYF.

The chain joins TRBV29-1 to TRBJ2-4; 8 bases fit TRBD1. TRBJ2-7 explains the end of the DNA better; the J call may be wrong. Germline loops: CDR1 SQVTM, CDR2 ANQGSEA. This CDR3 is built from 14 residues. The CDR3 loop is CSVEGQANNDEQYF. The CDR3 nucleotides read TGCAGCGTTGAGGGACAGGCTAACAACGACGAGCAGTACTTC.

This clonotype has just a few counts. The CDR3, as DNA: TGTGCCAGCAGCCCAGGTGGGACAGGGAACCCCTTGTACCAAGAGACCCAGTACTTC. Its translation is CASSPGGTGNPLYQETQYF. The chain combines TRBV11-2 with TRBJ2-5; 9 nucleotides align to TRBD1. The CDR3 has 19 residues. The V gene's germline CDR1 is SGHAT and CDR2 FQNNGV. V gave up 5 bases and J gave up 0 bases; unmatched junction bases: 16.

The V gene is TRBV5-5, the J gene TRBJ1-6; 10 nucleotides align to TRBD1. Trimming took 6 bases from V and 10 from J; bases not matched to a gene: 7. Germline V gene data show CDR1 as SGHKS and CDR2 as YYEKEE (reference sequence). The CDR3 contains 14 residues. The CDR3 nucleotides read TGTGCCAGCAATCCCGGGACAGGGGAATCACCCCTCCACTTT. Translating it yields CASNPGTGESPLHF.

The chain employs TRBV6-2 or TRBV6-3 and TRBJ2-5; 8 bases match TRBD2. Germline CDR1 and CDR2: MNHEY and SVGEGT. V shed 1 base and J 2 bases; nucleotides not matched to a gene: 3. The CDR3 has 15 residues. In nucleotides, the CDR3 is TGTGCCAGCAGTTACTTCAGCGGGGGACAAGAGACCCAGTACTTC. Amino acid sequence: CASSYFSGGQETQYF.

Concerning this clonotype: Relative to the germline gene, one junction end is altered; a read error may explain this. The chain joins TRBV12-3 or TRBV12-4 to TRBJ2-1; no definite D call. The CDR3 sequence is 12 residues long. CDR3 protein: CASRLGAFEQFF. CDR3 DNA sequence: TGTGCCAGCAGATTAGGAGCATTTGAGCAGTTCTTC.

This clonotype was seen a few times. This chain connects TRBV5-1 to TRBJ2-4; D not resolved. The J call may be mistaken, given a closer DNA end match to TRBJ2-7. Germline V gene data show CDR1 as SGHRS and CDR2 as YFSETQ. The CDR3 spans 11 residues. CDR3 amino acids: CASSGINEQYF. The CDR3 region has the DNA TGCGCCAGCAGCGGGATTAACGAGCAGTACTTC.